A single sample is the source of the 13 T cell receptor beta chains below, sequenced in a study of blood T cell repertoires in COVID-19 (TCRdb year 2020). Library construction relied on the immunoSEQ multiplex PCR assay. TCRdb's version of the immuneACCESS table is confined to in-frame rearrangements and falls short of the full clone set. An unresolved V gene accounts for under half of the shortfall where checked; the remainder is of unknown origin. The sample records more than 120,000 clones, approximately 87% of which are singletons. The ten largest clones add up to approximately 9% of the sample. Source material: peripheral blood. The source is a woman in her 50s with active or convalescent COVID-19.

The chain uses TRBV7-9 and TRBJ2-3; 9 bases match TRBD2. J was trimmed by 5 bases and V by 2 bases; bases with no gene match: 5. Per germline, CDR1 SEHNR and CDR2 FQNEAQ (reference sequence). This CDR3 has 15 residues. Written as DNA, the CDR3 is TGTGCCAGCAGCTTACTAGCGGGGCGGCAAGATACGCAGTATTTT. Its protein is CASSLLAGRQDTQYF.

The CDR3 loop is CASSRQGATNEKLFF. The CDR3, as DNA: TGTGCCAGCAGTCGACAGGGGGCAACTAATGAAAAACTGTTTTTT. The rearrangement links TRBV3-1 (or the pseudogene TRBV3-2) to TRBJ1-4; the match to TRBD1 covers 9 bases. Germline V lookup: CDR1 LGHDT, CDR2 YNNKEL (reference sequence). CDR3 length: 15 residues. The V segment lost 6 bases and the J segment 0 bases; nucleotides outside the gene matches: 2.

DNA for the CDR3: TGTGCCAGCAGCTTAGGTTGGAGGCGGGAGGGCCTTCTCAGCGAGCAGTTCTTC. Protein product: CASSLGWRREGLLSEQFF. The chain combines TRBV11-2 with TRBJ2-1; the match to TRBD2 covers 9 bases. The CDR3 length is 18 residues. Unmatched junction bases numbered 17, after V lost 1 base and J lost 10 bases. Germline-derived CDR1 and CDR2 are SGHAT and FQNNGV. Complete variable domain (other parts from reference TRBV11-2 and TRBJ2-1): EAGVAQSPRYKIIEKRQSVAFWCNPISGHATLYWYQQILGQGPKLLIQFQNNGVVDDSQLPKDRFSAERLKGVDSTLKIQPAKLEDSAVYLCASSLGWRREGLLSEQFFGPGTRLTVL.

On this clone: The same CDR3 can be traced to other DNA sequences in this sample. This chain uses TRBV12-5 with TRBJ2-6, with a weak D call TRBD1 (5 bases). The CDR3 is 16 amino acids. Germline CDR1 reads LGHNT; CDR2 reads FRNRAP. The ends were cut back, 2 bases at V and 1 base at J, with 9 bases in the middle. CDR3 loop: CASGLTRQSGANVLTF. The CDR3 coding sequence is TGTGCTAGTGGTTTGACCCGACAGTCTGGGGCCAACGTCCTGACTTTC.

The chain's CDR3 is CASSPGAGQGYEQYF. In DNA, the CDR3 is TGCGCCAGCAGCCCAGGAGCGGGACAGGGCTACGAGCAGTACTTC. The chain has TRBV5-1 and TRBJ2-7, with 9 bases that match TRBD1. Per germline, CDR1 SGHRS and CDR2 YFSETQ. The CDR3 runs 15 residues. Trimming at V came to 4 bases and at J to 3 bases, leaving 8 bases not matched to a gene.

As concerns this clone: One end of the junction varies from germline; a read error may be responsible. V and J are TRBV15 and TRBJ2-7; D gene unclear. The CDR3 runs to 12 residues. Germline V gives CDR1 LNHNV, CDR2 YYDKDF (reference sequence). CDR3 in DNA: TGTGCCACCAGCAGAGATGGTTGGGCAGTCCGGTTC. It is translated as CATSRDGWAVRF. Filled out from reference TRBV15 and TRBJ2-7, the complete variable domain reads DAMVIQNPRYQVTQFGKPVTLSCSQTLNHNVMYWYQQKSSQAPKLLFHYYDKDFNNEADTPDNFQSRRPNTSFCFLDIRSPGLGDTAMYLCATSRDGWAVRFGPGTRLTVT.

The CDR3 is CASKNTGSNQPQHF. CDR3 nucleotide sequence: TGTGCCAGCAAAAACACAGGGAGCAATCAGCCCCAGCATTTT. The chain employs TRBV28 and TRBJ1-5; possibly TRBD1 for D (6 bases). V lost 7 bases and J 1 base, leaving 11 bases between the germline ends. This CDR3 comprises 14 residues. The V gene's germline CDR1 is MDHEN and CDR2 SYDVKM.

CDR3 sequence (DNA): TGTGCCAGCAGTGACTCGATAGGGGCAGGGCCCTACAATGAGCAGTTCTTC. Protein: CASSDSIGAGPYNEQFF. The V and J genes are TRBV6-4 and TRBJ2-1; possible D gene TRBD1, 5 bases. V was clipped by 0 bases and J by 2 bases, with 14 bases between them. The CDR3 totals 17 residues. Germline V gene data show CDR1 as MRHNA and CDR2 as SNTAGT.

The chain combines TRBV3-1 (or the pseudogene TRBV3-2) with TRBJ1-5; 8 nucleotides line up with TRBD1. CDR1 LGHDT and CDR2 YNNKEL come from the germline V gene (reference sequence). V shed 7 bases, J shed 6 bases, and the junction held 2 bases outside the gene matches. The length of the CDR3 is 12 residues. In nucleotides, the CDR3 is TGTGCCAGCAACAGGGGGAGTCAGCCCCAGCATTTT. It yields the protein CASNRGSQPQHF.

J is TRBJ1-1 and V is TRBV6-4; 9 bases are shared with TRBD1. CDR3 length equals 13 residues. With V trimmed by 6 bases and J by 4 bases, 3 bases remained unmatched. Per germline, CDR1 MRHNA and CDR2 SNTAGT. The CDR3 DNA sequence: TGTGCCAGCAGCGCGACAGGGGGCACTGAAGCTTTCTTT. Translating gives CASSATGGTEAFF.

V usage is TRBV28 and J usage is TRBJ2-2, with D perhaps matching TRBD1 (6 bases). Trimming left V 3 bases short and J 1 base short, with 6 bases between. Germline V CDR1 and CDR2: MDHEN, SYDVKM. The CDR3 contains 14 residues. In DNA form, the CDR3 reads TGTGCCAGCAGTTTGACAGGGAACACCGGGGAGCTGTTTTTT. Encoded protein: CASSLTGNTGELFF.

This chain links TRBV7-6 with TRBJ2-3; 9 bases map to TRBD1. This CDR3 region has 15 residues. Germline CDR1 reads SGHVS; CDR2 reads FNYEAQ. The V gene end was trimmed by 1 base and the J gene end by 3 bases; junction bases not matched to a gene: 2. CDR3 DNA: TGTGCCAGCAGCTTAGGGACAGGGGAGACAGATACGCAGTATTTT. Protein product: CASSLGTGETDTQYF.

The gene calls are TRBV7-3 and TRBJ1-2; the match to TRBD1 covers 11 bases. The CDR3 is 13 residues long. J lost 7 bases, V lost 5 bases, and 3 bases had no gene match. The germline V gene has CDR1 SGHTA and CDR2 FQGTGA. The CDR3 DNA reads TGTGCCAGCAGCCCGGACAGGGGGCTTGGCTACACCTTC. Its translation is CASSPDRGLGYTF.